The clone carrying this TCR beta chain turned up a few times. The germline V gene has CDR1 MGHRA and CDR2 YSYEKL. Trimming took 4 bases from V and 2 from J, leaving 9 bases between them. This CDR3 is 13 amino acids long. Clones were read by immunoSEQ multiplex PCR, and TCRdb kept only the in-frame ones, dropping some. Here the sample spans roughly 90,000 clones, approximately 80% being singletons. The data belong to a study of blood T cell repertoires in COVID-19. The receptor was isolated from a woman of 80 years or more with active or convalescent COVID-19. This sequence joins TRBV4-1 and TRBJ2-7; tentative D call: TRBD2 (5 bases). Sequencing used peripheral blood. The CDR3 nucleotides read TGCGCCAGCAGCCTAGAGCGGACCTACGAGCAGTACTTC. Translating it yields CASSLERTYEQYF.